The rows below give T cell receptor beta chains drawn from one sample of a study of T cell responses to AZD1222 COVID-19 vaccine. TCRdb's copy holds only in-frame clones and misses some; the assay was immunoSEQ multiplex PCR. The data hold 170,000 or so clones, with approximately 86% observed a single time. Here the sequenced sample was peripheral blood, taken on day 0 of AZD1222 vaccination. The receptor set was obtained from an adult in good health. Both conserved end residues are part of each CDR3. The order of the fields is clone size, J gene, D gene, V gene, CDR3 DNA, CDR3 protein. D genes are given only for firm matches. Only some rows state a clone size, as once, few, many or a class for expanded clones.

-,TRBJ2-7,-,TRBV6-5,TGTGCCAGCGGGGGCCACTACGAGCAGTACTTC,CASGGHYEQYF
-,TRBJ2-7,TRBD1,TRBV5-1,TGCGCCAGGATAGAAATGAGAGGACAGGGGGCTGTGTGCTCCTACGAGCAGTACTTC,CARIEMRGQGAVCSYEQYF
once,TRBJ1-2,TRBD1,TRBV27,TGTGCCAGCACCCCGACTCTCGGACAGGGTCACTATGGCTACACCTTC,CASTPTLGQGHYGYTF
-,TRBJ2-7,-,TRBV6-5,TGTGCCAGCAGCGTAGAGAGGCGGGAGCAGTACTTC,CASSVERREQYF
-,TRBJ2-5,-,TRBV5-6,TGTGCCAGCAGCATTATGGACGCGGAACAAGAGACCCAGTACTTC,CASSIMDAEQETQYF
-,TRBJ2-2,TRBD1,TRBV6-1,TGTGCCAGCAGCGAAAATAGGGGGCAGGGTTTCGGGGAGCTGTTTTTT,CASSENRGQGFGELFF
-,TRBJ2-7,TRBD2,TRBV4-1,TGCGCCAGCACGGGACTAGCTTCCCACGAGCAGTACTTC,CASTGLASHEQYF
-,TRBJ1-3,TRBD1,TRBV2,TGTGCCAGCACTGGGTCGACAGGGCGGGGAAACACCATATATTTT,CASTGSTGRGNTIYF
-,TRBJ2-7,-,TRBV6-5,TGTGCCAGCAGCCGGTGGCGGTCCGGGGGCGAGCAGTACTTC,CASSRWRSGGEQYF
-,TRBJ1-1,-,TRBV6-1,TGTGCCAGCAGTGAGCTGGGGGATTGGGATTATACTGAAGCTTTCTTT,CASSELGDWDYTEAFF
-,TRBJ2-1,-,TRBV2,TGTGCCAGCAGGGAGTGGGCGGACAATGAGCAGTTCTTC,CASREWADNEQFF
-,TRBJ1-2,-,TRBV2,TGTGCCAGCAGTGAAGCCGTCCGGGGGCGGTATGGCTACACCTTC,CASSEAVRGRYGYTF
-,TRBJ2-1,TRBD2,TRBV5-8,TGTGCCAGCAGCTTGGATGGGACTAGCAGTTATGAGCAGTTCTTC,CASSLDGTSSYEQFF
-,TRBJ1-1,TRBD1,TRBV27,TGTGCCAGCAGTTTATCTAACAGGGGAAGATCTGAAGCTTTCTTT,CASSLSNRGRSEAFF
-,TRBJ1-4,-,TRBV29-1,TGCAGCGTTGCAACTAATGAAAAACTGTTTTTT,CSVATNEKLFF
-,TRBJ1-1,-,TRBV2,TGTGCCAGCAGTGAGGTCACTGAAGCTTTCTTT,CASSEVTEAFF
-,TRBJ1-5,-,TRBV5-4,TGTGCCAGCAGCTTGGCAGGGGACAAAAGGTCCCAGCATTTT,CASSLAGDKRSQHF
-,TRBJ1-4,-,TRBV7-9,TGTGCCAGCAGCCCACCCGCGGGCTATGAAAAACTGTTTTTT,CASSPPAGYEKLFF
-,TRBJ2-1,-,TRBV7-8,TGTGCCAGCAGCTTACTTGGGGGAGCTAGCAATGAGCAGTTCTTC,CASSLLGGASNEQFF
once,TRBJ2-7,TRBD1,TRBV11-2,TGTGCCAGCAGGAAGGGACAGGCGAGCTCCTACGAGCAGTACTTC,CASRKGQASSYEQYF
-,TRBJ1-1,-,TRBV5-1,TGCGCCAGCAGCTTGTATGGGGCGCGGGACACTGAAGCTTTCTTT,CASSLYGARDTEAFF
-,TRBJ1-1,-,TRBV7-2,TGTGCCAGCAGCTTAGTTCCGGGGGGAGAGAACACTGAAGCTTTCTTT,CASSLVPGGENTEAFF
-,TRBJ2-7,-,TRBV3-1/TRBV3-2,TGTGCCAGCAGCCACAGCGGTTCCTACGAGCAGTACTTC,CASSHSGSYEQYF
-,TRBJ2-7,-,TRBV19,TGTGCCAGTAGGGAGCAGTACTTC,CASREQYF
-,TRBJ1-5,-,TRBV21-1,TGTGCCAGCAGCAAAAGTCAGCCCCAGCATTTT,CASSKSQPQHF
few,TRBJ2-7,-,TRBV19,TGTGCCAGTAGTATAGCTGCGGTGAGCTCCTACGAGCAGTACTTC,CASSIAAVSSYEQYF
-,TRBJ1-2,TRBD1,TRBV27,TGTGCCAGCAGTCCCATAACCCGGGACAGGGCCACCTATGGCTACACCTTC,CASSPITRDRATYGYTF
once,TRBJ1-3,-,TRBV5-1,TGCGCCAGCAGCCCGGACTCAGGAAAGGCTGGAAACACCATATATTTT,CASSPDSGKAGNTIYF
-,TRBJ1-2,TRBD1,TRBV28,TGTGCCAGCAGACAGGGGGCTAACTATGGCTACACCTTC,CASRQGANYGYTF
-,TRBJ2-3,TRBD2,TRBV18,TGTGCCAGCTCACCAGGACTAGCGGGAGCGTGGCCGTATTTT,CASSPGLAGAWPYF
-,TRBJ1-3,-,TRBV30,TGTGCCTGGAGTAGCATGGGAGGGGGAAACACCATATATTTT,CAWSSMGGGNTIYF
-,TRBJ2-7,-,TRBV10-1,TGCGCCAGCAGCCGGGACGGAGCGTCCTACGAGCAGTACTTC,CASSRDGASYEQYF
-,TRBJ2-5,TRBD2,TRBV4-2,TGTGCCAGCAGCCCAAGGCGGGAGAATACCCAGTACTTC,CASSPRRENTQYF
-,TRBJ1-2,TRBD1,TRBV5-1,TGCGCCAGCAGCCCGGGACAGTCCTATGGCTACACCTTC,CASSPGQSYGYTF